A selection of T cell receptor beta chains follows, all from one sample in a study of blood T cells in healthy people across ages. MiXCR, applied by TCRdb to the 5' RACE reads, yields one record per CDR3 protein. There are 750,000 to 1,000,000 distinct CDR3 sequences in the sample; just under 30% occur only once, and 10% lies in the top ten. These same records also appear under a second study, on T cells of mothers and their children.

Sample: blood. All receptors come from a woman aged 40 to 50 in good health. Each CDR3 is given with its conserved first and last residue. Each record gives: V gene, clone size, J gene, CDR3 length, D gene, CDR3 DNA, CDR3 protein. A D gene is named only where the DNA matches it firmly. Rows give clone size only sometimes, using once, few, many, or a class for an expanded clone.

V: TRBV7-3; size: many; J: TRBJ2-1; length: 15; D: -; DNA: TGTGCCAGCAGCCCCAGCGGGACAGCCTACAATGAGCAGTTCTTC; CDR3: CASSPSGTAYNEQFF
V: TRBV5-4; size: few; J: TRBJ1-2; length: 13; D: TRBD1; DNA: TGTGCCAGCAGCAAGGGACAGGACTATGGCTACACCTTC; CDR3: CASSKGQDYGYTF
V: TRBV5-6; size: many; J: TRBJ2-3; length: 11; D: -; DNA: TGTGCCAGCAGTCAAGGGGTGGCGCAGTATTTT; CDR3: CASSQGVAQYF
V: TRBV6-6; size: -; J: TRBJ2-7; length: 16; D: -; DNA: TGTGCCAGCAGTACCCAAAGCGGAGTAAGCTCCTACGAGCAGTACTTC; CDR3: CASSTQSGVSSYEQYF
V: TRBV12-3/TRBV12-4; size: -; J: TRBJ1-4; length: 14; D: -; DNA: TGTGCCAGCAGTTTACGGGCTGGGGGTGAAAAACTGTTTTTT; CDR3: CASSLRAGGEKLFF
V: TRBV27; size: -; J: TRBJ1-2; length: 15; D: TRBD1; DNA: TGTGCCAGCAGTTCAAAGGGACAGGGCCTCTATGGCTACACCTTC; CDR3: CASSSKGQGLYGYTF
V: TRBV7-2; size: -; J: TRBJ1-4; length: 13; D: -; DNA: TGTGCCAGCAGCCCACAGGGTTTTGGAAAACTGTTTTTT; CDR3: CASSPQGFGKLFF
V: TRBV20-1; size: few; J: TRBJ1-4; length: 17; D: -; DNA: TGCAGTGCTAGAGATGGGACCAGCCAGGGCGGGAATGAAAAACTGTTTTTT; CDR3: CSARDGTSQGGNEKLFF
V: TRBV20-1; size: many; J: TRBJ1-2; length: 13; D: TRBD1; DNA: TGCAGTGCCGCACAGGGGGGAAAGTATGGCTACACCTTC; CDR3: CSAAQGGKYGYTF
V: TRBV24-1; size: -; J: TRBJ1-2; length: 13; D: -; DNA: TGTGCCACCAGTGATTGGGACAACTATGGCTACACCTTC; CDR3: CATSDWDNYGYTF
V: TRBV5-1; size: few; J: TRBJ2-1; length: 11; D: -; DNA: TGCGCCAGCAGCTACCGGGACGGACAGTTCTTC; CDR3: CASSYRDGQFF
V: TRBV5-1; size: -; J: TRBJ2-1; length: 15; D: -; DNA: TGCGCCAGCAGCTTGAAACCCCTAAAGGACAATGAGCAGTTCTTC; CDR3: CASSLKPLKDNEQFF
V: TRBV12-3/TRBV12-4; size: -; J: TRBJ2-1; length: 15; D: -; DNA: TGTGCCAGCAGTCGGACAGCGGTTTCCTACAATGAGCAGTTCTTC; CDR3: CASSRTAVSYNEQFF
V: TRBV2; size: few; J: TRBJ2-1; length: 11; D: -; DNA: TGTGCCAGCAGTGGGGTTGTAGAGCAGTTCTTC; CDR3: CASSGVVEQFF
V: TRBV6-6; size: -; J: TRBJ1-6; length: 15; D: -; DNA: TGTGCCAGCAGTTACGGCAGGGCGGATAATTCACCCCTCCACTTT; CDR3: CASSYGRADNSPLHF
V: TRBV7-6; size: -; J: TRBJ1-1; length: 16; D: -; DNA: TGTGCCAGCAGCCTAGCTGGGCGAACGGCGAACACTGAAGCTTTCTTT; CDR3: CASSLAGRTANTEAFF
V: TRBV20-1; size: -; J: TRBJ1-1; length: 13; D: -; DNA: TGCAGTGCTAGAGAACCCGTGAACACTGAAGCTTTCTTT; CDR3: CSAREPVNTEAFF
V: TRBV28; size: few; J: TRBJ1-6; length: 14; D: -; DNA: TGTGCCAGCAAGGAACTCTCAAGGGATTCACCCCTCCACTTT; CDR3: CASKELSRDSPLHF
V: TRBV10-3; size: many; J: TRBJ1-2; length: 12; D: TRBD1; DNA: TGTGCCATCAGTGCAGGGGGCGATGGCTACACCTTC; CDR3: CAISAGGDGYTF
V: TRBV6-2/TRBV6-3; size: -; J: TRBJ2-1; length: 16; D: -; DNA: TGTGCCAGCAGTGCCCCACGACCCCCCTCCTACAATGAGCAGTTCTTC; CDR3: CASSAPRPPSYNEQFF
V: TRBV7-2; size: many; J: TRBJ2-3; length: 13; D: TRBD2; DNA: TGTGCCAGCAGCCTCAGCGGGGGGGATACGCAGTATTTT; CDR3: CASSLSGGDTQYF
V: TRBV27; size: -; J: TRBJ2-3; length: 11; D: -; DNA: TGTGCCACCCTGAGGAGAGATACGCAGTATTTT; CDR3: CATLRRDTQYF
V: TRBV27; size: -; J: TRBJ2-5; length: 15; D: -; DNA: TGTGCCAGCAGTTTATCGATCCTAGCTTCAGAGACCCAGTACTTC; CDR3: CASSLSILASETQYF
V: TRBV6-5; size: many; J: TRBJ1-6; length: 18; D: -; DNA: TGTGCCAGCAGTTATCGGGCACGACCAACATCCTATAATTCACCCCTCCACTTT; CDR3: CASSYRARPTSYNSPLHF
V: TRBV4-1; size: -; J: TRBJ1-4; length: 14; D: -; DNA: TGCGCCAGCAGTTGGGACCTCGGGGGTGAAAAACTGTTTTTT; CDR3: CASSWDLGGEKLFF
V: TRBV12-3/TRBV12-4; size: few; J: TRBJ2-5; length: 14; D: TRBD2; DNA: TGTGCCAGCAGGACCGACGCGGGGGAAGAGACCCAGTACTTC; CDR3: CASRTDAGEETQYF
V: TRBV7-9; size: many; J: TRBJ2-7; length: 14; D: -; DNA: TGTGCCAGCAGCTTGGTAAGGAGTTCCGGCGAGCAGTACTTC; CDR3: CASSLVRSSGEQYF
V: TRBV20-1; size: -; J: TRBJ2-1; length: 14; D: -; DNA: TGCAGTGCTAGGACTAGGTGGCTAATCAATGAGCAGTTCTTC; CDR3: CSARTRWLINEQFF
V: TRBV14; size: -; J: TRBJ2-1; length: 15; D: TRBD1; DNA: TGTGCCAGCGGATCCAGACAGGGCTCCTACAATGAGCAGTTCTTC; CDR3: CASGSRQGSYNEQFF
V: TRBV6-2/TRBV6-3; size: few; J: TRBJ2-7; length: 13; D: -; DNA: TGTGCCAGCAAAGCCGGGCCCACCGGCGAGCAGTACTTC; CDR3: CASKAGPTGEQYF
V: TRBV5-1; size: -; J: TRBJ2-4; length: 16; D: -; DNA: TGCGCCAGCAGCTTGAGGGCAGGGGGCGCGGGGGACATTCAGTACTTC; CDR3: CASSLRAGGAGDIQYF